This TCR beta chain comes out of a study of blood T cell repertoires in COVID-19. Method: immunoSEQ multiplex PCR; TCRdb's copy keeps in-frame clones and lacks some. The repertoire holds about 170,000 clones, with around 85% as singletons. The CDR3 sequence is 16 residues long. V lost 0 bases to trimming and J lost 2 bases; unmatched junction nucleotides: 4. From germline, CDR1 is SGHNT and CDR2 YYREEE (reference sequence). Sequenced input: peripheral blood. V is TRBV5-4 and J is TRBJ2-7; 11 bases agree with TRBD2. This clonotype was sampled from a woman between 55 and 75 years old with COVID-19, enrolled during active disease. Written as DNA, the CDR3 is TGTGCCAGCAGCTTGGACGCTAGCGGGAGGCCCTACGAGCAGTACTTC. It translates to CASSLDASGRPYEQYF.